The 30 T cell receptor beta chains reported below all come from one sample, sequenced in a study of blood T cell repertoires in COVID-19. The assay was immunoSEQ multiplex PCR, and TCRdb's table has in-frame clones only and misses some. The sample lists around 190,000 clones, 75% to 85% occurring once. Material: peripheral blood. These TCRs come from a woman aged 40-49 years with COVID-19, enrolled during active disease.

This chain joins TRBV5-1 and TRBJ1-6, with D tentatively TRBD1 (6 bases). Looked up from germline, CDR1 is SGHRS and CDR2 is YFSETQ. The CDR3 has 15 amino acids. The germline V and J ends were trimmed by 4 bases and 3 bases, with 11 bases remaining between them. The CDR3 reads CASSPRGGYNSPLHF. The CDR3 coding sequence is TGCGCCAGCAGCCCGAGGGGGGGCTATAATTCACCCCTCCACTTT.

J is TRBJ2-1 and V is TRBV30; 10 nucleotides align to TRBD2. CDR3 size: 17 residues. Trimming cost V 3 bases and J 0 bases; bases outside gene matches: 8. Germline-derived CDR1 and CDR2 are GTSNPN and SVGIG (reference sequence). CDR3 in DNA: TGTGCCTGGAGCGGGCTAGCGGGAGAGAGCTCCTACAATGAGCAGTTCTTC. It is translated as CAWSGLAGESSYNEQFF.

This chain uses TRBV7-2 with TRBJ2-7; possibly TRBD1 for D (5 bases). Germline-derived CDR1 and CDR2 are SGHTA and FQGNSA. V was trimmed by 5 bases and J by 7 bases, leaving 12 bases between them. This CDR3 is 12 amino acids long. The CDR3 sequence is CASSGASEEQYF. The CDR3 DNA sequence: TGTGCCAGCAGCGGGGCGTCTGAGGAGCAGTACTTC.

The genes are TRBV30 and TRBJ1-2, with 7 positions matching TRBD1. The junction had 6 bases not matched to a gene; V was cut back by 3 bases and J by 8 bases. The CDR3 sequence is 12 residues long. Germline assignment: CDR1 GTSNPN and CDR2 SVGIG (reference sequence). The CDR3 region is CAWSATGNGYTF. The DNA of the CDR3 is TGTGCCTGGAGCGCGACAGGGAACGGCTACACCTTC.

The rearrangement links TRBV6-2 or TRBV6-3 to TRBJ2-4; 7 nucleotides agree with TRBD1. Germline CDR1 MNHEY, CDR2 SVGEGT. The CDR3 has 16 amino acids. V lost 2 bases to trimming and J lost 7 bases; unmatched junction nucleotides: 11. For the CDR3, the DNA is TGTGCCAGCAGTTACACCGTACGACAGGGACCCAACATTCAGTACTTC. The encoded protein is CASSYTVRQGPNIQYF.

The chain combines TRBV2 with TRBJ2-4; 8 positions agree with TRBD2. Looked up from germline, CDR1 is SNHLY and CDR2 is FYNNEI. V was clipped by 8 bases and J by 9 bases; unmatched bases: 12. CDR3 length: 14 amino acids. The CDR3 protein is CASGPSAGGSIQYF. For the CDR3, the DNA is TGTGCCAGCGGTCCCAGTGCGGGGGGAAGCATTCAGTACTTC.

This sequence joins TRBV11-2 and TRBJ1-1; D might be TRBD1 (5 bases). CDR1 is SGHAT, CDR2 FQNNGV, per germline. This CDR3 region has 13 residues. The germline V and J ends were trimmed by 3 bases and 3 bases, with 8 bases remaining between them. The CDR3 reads CASSFGGDTEAFF. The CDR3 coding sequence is TGTGCCAGCAGCTTCGGGGGGGACACTGAAGCTTTCTTT. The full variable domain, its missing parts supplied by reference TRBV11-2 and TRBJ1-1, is EAGVAQSPRYKIIEKRQSVAFWCNPISGHATLYWYQQILGQGPKLLIQFQNNGVVDDSQLPKDRFSAERLKGVDSTLKIQPAKLEDSAVYLCASSFGGDTEAFFGQGTRLTVV.

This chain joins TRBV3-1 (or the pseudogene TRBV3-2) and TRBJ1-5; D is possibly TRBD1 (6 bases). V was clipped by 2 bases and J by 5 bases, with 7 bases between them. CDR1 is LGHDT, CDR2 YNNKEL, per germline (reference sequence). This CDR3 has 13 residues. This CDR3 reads CASSQTGYQPQHF. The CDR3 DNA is TGTGCCAGCAGCCAAACAGGGTATCAGCCCCAGCATTTT.

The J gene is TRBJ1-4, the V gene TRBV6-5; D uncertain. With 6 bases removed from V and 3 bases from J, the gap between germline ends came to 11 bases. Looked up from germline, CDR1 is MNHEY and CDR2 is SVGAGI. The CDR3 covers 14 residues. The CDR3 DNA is TGTGCCAGCAGACCCAGTCGGGCTAATGAAAAACTGTTTTTT. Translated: CASRPSRANEKLFF.

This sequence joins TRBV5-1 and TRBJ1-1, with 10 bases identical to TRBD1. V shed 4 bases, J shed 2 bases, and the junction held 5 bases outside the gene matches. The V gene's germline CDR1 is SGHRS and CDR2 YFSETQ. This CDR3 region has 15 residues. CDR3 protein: CASSVTGGPNTEAFF. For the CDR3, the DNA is TGCGCCAGCAGCGTGACAGGGGGCCCTAACACTGAAGCTTTCTTT.

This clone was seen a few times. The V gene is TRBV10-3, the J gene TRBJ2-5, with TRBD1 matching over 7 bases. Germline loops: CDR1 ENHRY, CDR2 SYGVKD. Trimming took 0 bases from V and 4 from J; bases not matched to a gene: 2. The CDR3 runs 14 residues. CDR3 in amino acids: CAISESTGTETQYF. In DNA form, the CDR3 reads TGTGCCATCAGTGAGTCGACAGGGACAGAGACCCAGTACTTC.

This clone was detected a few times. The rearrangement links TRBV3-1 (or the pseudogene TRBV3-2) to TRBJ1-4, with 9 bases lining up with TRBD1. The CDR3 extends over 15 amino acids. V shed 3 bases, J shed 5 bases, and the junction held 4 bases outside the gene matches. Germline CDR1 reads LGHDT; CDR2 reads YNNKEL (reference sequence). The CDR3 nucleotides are TGTGCCAGCAGCCAGACGGGACAGGGAAATGAAAAACTGTTTTTT. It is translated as CASSQTGQGNEKLFF.

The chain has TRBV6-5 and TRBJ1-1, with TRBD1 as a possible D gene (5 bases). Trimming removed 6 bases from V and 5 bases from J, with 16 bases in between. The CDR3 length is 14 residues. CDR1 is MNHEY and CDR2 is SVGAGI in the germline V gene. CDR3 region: CASSSQGGWTEAFF. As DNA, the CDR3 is TGTGCCAGCAGCTCCCAGGGAGGGTGGACTGAAGCTTTCTTT.

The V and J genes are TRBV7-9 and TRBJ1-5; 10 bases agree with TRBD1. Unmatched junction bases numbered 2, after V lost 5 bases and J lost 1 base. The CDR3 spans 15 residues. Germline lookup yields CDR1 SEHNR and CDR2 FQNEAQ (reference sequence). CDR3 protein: CASSQGQGSNQPQHF. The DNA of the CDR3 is TGTGCCAGCAGCCAGGGACAGGGGAGCAATCAGCCCCAGCATTTT.

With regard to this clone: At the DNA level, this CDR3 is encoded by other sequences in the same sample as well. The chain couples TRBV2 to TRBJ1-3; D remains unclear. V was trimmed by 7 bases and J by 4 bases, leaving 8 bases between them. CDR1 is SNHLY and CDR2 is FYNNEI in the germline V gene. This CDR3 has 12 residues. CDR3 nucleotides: TGTGCCAGCACGGGATCCGGAAACACCATATATTTT. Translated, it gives CASTGSGNTIYF.

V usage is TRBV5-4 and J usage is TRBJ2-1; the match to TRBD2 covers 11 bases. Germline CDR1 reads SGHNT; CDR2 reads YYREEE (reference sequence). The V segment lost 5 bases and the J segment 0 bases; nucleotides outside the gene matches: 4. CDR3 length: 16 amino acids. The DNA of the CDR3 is TGTGCCAGCAGTTATCTAGCGGGGGGCTCCTACAATGAGCAGTTCTTC. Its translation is CASSYLAGGSYNEQFF.

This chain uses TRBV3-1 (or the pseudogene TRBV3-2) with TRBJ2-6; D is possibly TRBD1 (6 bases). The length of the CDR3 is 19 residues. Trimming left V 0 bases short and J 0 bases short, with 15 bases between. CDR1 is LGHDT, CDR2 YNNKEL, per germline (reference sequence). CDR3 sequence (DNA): TGTGCCAGCAGCCAAGATCGTACAGGGATTAGCTCTGGGGCCAACGTCCTGACTTTC. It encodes CASSQDRTGISSGANVLTF.

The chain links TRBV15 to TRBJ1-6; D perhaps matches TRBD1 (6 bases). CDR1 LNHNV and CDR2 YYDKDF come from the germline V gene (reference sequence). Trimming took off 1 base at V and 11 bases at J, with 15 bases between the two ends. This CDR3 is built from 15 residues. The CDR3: CATSRGATDSPPLHF. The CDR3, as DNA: TGTGCCACCAGCAGAGGGGCTACGGACAGTCCACCCCTCCACTTT. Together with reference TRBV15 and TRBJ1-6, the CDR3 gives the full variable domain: DAMVIQNPRYQVTQFGKPVTLSCSQTLNHNVMYWYQQKSSQAPKLLFHYYDKDFNNEADTPDNFQSRRPNTSFCFLDIRSPGLGDTAMYLCATSRGATDSPPLHFGNGTRLTVT.

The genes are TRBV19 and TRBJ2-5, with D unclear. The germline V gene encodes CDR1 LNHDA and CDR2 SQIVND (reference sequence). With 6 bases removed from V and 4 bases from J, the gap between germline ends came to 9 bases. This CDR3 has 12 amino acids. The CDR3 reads CASRSNPETQYF. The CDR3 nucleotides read TGTGCCAGTAGATCTAACCCAGAGACCCAGTACTTC.

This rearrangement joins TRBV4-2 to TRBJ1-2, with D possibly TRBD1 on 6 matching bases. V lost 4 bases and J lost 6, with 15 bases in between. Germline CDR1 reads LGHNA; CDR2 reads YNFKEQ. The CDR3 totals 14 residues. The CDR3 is CASSPGGGADGYTF. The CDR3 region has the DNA TGTGCCAGCAGCCCAGGAGGGGGGGCCGATGGCTACACCTTC.

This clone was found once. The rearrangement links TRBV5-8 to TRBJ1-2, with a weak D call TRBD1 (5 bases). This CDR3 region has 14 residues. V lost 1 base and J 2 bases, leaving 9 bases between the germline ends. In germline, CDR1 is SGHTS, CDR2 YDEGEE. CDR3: CASSLSGENYGYTF. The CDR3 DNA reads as TGTGCCAGCAGCTTGTCGGGGGAGAACTATGGCTACACCTTC. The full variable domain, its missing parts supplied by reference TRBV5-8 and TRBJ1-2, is EAGVTQSPTHLIKTRGQQATLRCSPISGHTSVYWYQQALGLGLQFLLWYDEGEERNRGNFPPRFSGRQFPNYSSELNVNALELEDSALYLCASSLSGENYGYTFGSGTRLTVV.

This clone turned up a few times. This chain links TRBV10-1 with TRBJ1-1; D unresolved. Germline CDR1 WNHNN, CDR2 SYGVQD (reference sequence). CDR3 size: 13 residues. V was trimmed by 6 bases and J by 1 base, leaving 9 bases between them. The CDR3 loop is CASRSPQNTEAFF. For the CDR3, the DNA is TGCGCCAGCAGGAGCCCCCAGAACACTGAAGCTTTCTTT.

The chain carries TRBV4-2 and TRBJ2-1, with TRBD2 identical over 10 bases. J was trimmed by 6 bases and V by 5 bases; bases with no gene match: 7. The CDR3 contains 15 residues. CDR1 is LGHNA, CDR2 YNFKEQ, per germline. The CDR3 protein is CASSVIVAGGNEQFF. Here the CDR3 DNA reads TGTGCCAGCAGCGTAATAGTAGCGGGAGGCAATGAGCAGTTCTTC.

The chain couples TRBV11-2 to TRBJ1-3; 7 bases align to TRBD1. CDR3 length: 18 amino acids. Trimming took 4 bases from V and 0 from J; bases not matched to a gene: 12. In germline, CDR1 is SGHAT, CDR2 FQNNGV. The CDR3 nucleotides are TGTGCCAGCAGCTCGTCGGACAGGTCTCTGATCTCTGGAAACACCATATATTTT. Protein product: CASSSSDRSLISGNTIYF.

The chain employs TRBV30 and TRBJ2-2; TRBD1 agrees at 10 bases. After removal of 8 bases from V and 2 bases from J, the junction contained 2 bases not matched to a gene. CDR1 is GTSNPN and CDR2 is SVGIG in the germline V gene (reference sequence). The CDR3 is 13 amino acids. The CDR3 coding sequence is TGTGCCCGGGACAGGGGAAACACCGGGGAGCTGTTTTTT. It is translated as CARDRGNTGELFF.

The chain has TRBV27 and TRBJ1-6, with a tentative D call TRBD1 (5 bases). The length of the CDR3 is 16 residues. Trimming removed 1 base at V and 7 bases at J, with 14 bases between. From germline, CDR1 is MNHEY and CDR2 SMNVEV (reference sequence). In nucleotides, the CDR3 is TGTGCCAGCAGTTTATGGGGCCCTCGCGACAATTCACCCCTCCACTTT. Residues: CASSLWGPRDNSPLHF.

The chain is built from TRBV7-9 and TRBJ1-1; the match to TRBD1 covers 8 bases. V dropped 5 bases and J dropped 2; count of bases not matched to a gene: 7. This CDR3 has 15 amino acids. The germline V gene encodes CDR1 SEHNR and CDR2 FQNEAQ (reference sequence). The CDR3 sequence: CASSQYDRGNTEAFF. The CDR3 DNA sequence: TGTGCCAGCAGCCAATACGACAGGGGAAACACTGAAGCTTTCTTT.

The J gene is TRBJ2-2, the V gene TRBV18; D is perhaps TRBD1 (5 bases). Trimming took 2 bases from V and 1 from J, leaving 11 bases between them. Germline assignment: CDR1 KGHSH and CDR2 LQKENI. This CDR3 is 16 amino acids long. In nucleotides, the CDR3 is TGTGCCAGCTCACCAGTGGGGCAGGGGAACACCGGGGAGCTGTTTTTT. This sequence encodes CASSPVGQGNTGELFF.

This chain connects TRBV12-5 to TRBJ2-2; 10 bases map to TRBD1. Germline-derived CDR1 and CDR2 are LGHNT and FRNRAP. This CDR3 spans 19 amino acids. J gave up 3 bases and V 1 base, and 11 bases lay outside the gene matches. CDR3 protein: CASGLGQGASIRYTGELFF. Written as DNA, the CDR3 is TGTGCTAGTGGTTTGGGACAGGGGGCCTCGATACGGTACACCGGGGAGCTGTTTTTT.

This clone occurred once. CDR3 residues: CAISESSLSGNTIYF. The DNA for the CDR3 is TGTGCCATCAGTGAGTCGAGTCTCTCTGGAAACACCATATATTTT. V and J are TRBV10-3 and TRBJ1-3; D is unresolved. Trimming removed 0 bases from V and 0 bases from J, with 6 bases in between. The CDR3 consists of 15 residues. Germline assignment: CDR1 ENHRY and CDR2 SYGVKD.